This T cell receptor beta chain was identified during a study of blood T cell repertoires in COVID-19. At the level of the study: Acute and convalescent COVID-19 samples came from the United States, Italy and Spain. T cells, B-cell-depleted T cells, or PBMCs provided the cDNA or gDNA that served as material.

The data were produced by immunoSEQ multiplex PCR, yet TCRdb's version contains in-frame clones alone and is incomplete. Of 300,000 to 350,000 clones in the sample, 90% were seen once. The participants were between roughly 18 and 100 years old and came from some 23 US areas. The study assigned cohorts using participant-reported clinical history. What was sequenced was PBMCs or T cells enriched from blood (not recorded which). This clonotype was obtained from a woman under 30 with acute COVID-19.

The CDR3 DNA reads TGTGCCACCGAACCGGGACATTCTAAACCAGGGGGCTACACCTTC. Its protein product is CATEPGHSKPGGYTF. The gene calls are TRBV24-1 and TRBJ1-2; the D gene is possibly TRBD1 (6 bases). The germline V and J ends were trimmed by 9 bases and 8 bases, with 24 bases remaining between them. The CDR3 totals 15 residues. CDR1 and CDR2 (germline): KGHDR, SFDVKD.